This T cell receptor (beta chain) is from a study of blood T cell repertoires in COVID-19. Study details: Samples representing acute and convalescent COVID-19 were sourced from the United States, Italy and Spain. In each case, the material was cDNA or gDNA derived from T cells, B-cell-depleted T cells, or PBMCs.

Original data processing: Reference gene primers were amplified, and this amplification served to estimate nucleated cell counts. Profiling relied on immunoSEQ multiplex PCR, and the TCRdb table lists in-frame clones only, not all of them. V and J calls and clone size are copied from that table; D and trimming were computed from the DNA. The sample comprises under 100,000 clones, approximately 91% of which are singletons, and under 3.5% rests with the top ten. The germline gives CDR1 LGHDT, CDR2 YNNKEL (reference sequence). The CDR3 totals 20 residues. Losses at the gene ends were 0 bases for V and 1 base for J; bases not matched to a gene: 15.

The rearrangement joins TRBV3-1 (or the pseudogene TRBV3-2) to TRBJ1-5, with 7 bases matching TRBD1. Sequencing was done on a sample of peripheral blood. This receptor was obtained from a woman in her 70s with acute or convalescent COVID-19. CDR3 residues: CASSQDPSDRSIYSNQPQHF. CDR3 bases: TGTGCCAGCAGCCAAGATCCGTCGGACAGGTCCATCTACAGCAATCAGCCCCAGCATTTT.